The 10 T cell receptor beta chains reported below all come from one sample, sequenced in a study of T cell responses to AZD1222 COVID-19 vaccine. The method was immunoSEQ multiplex PCR; TCRdb's version includes in-frame clones alone and lacks a portion of them. The sample carries about 130,000 clones, nearly 95% recorded once. The sequences come from peripheral blood, collected on day 0 of AZD1222 vaccination. The receptors here all came from an adult in good health.

This rearrangement joins TRBV4-1 to TRBJ2-2; 13 bases agree with TRBD2. This CDR3 comprises 18 residues. The V gene end was trimmed by 3 bases and the J gene end by 0 bases; junction bases not matched to a gene: 4. Germline CDR1 is MGHRA and CDR2 is YSYEKL. The CDR3 DNA reads as TGCGCCAGCAGCCAGGAGGGACTAGCGGGGCCGAACACCGGGGAGCTGTTTTTT. Its translation is CASSQEGLAGPNTGELFF.

This sequence joins TRBV7-9 and TRBJ2-7, with TRBD2 identical over 7 bases. This CDR3 is built from 13 residues. CDR1 and CDR2 from the germline V gene are SEHNR and FQNEAQ (reference sequence). Trimming cost V 5 bases and J 5 bases; bases outside gene matches: 6. The CDR3 DNA follows: TGTGCCAGCAGCGTTCCGGGAGGAGACGAGCAGTACTTC. This sequence encodes CASSVPGGDEQYF.

This clone was seen only once. The V call is TRBV19, the J call TRBJ1-1; a weak D match, TRBD1 (5 bases). The germline V and J ends were trimmed by 5 bases and 1 base, with 8 bases remaining between them. Germline V gives CDR1 LNHDA, CDR2 SQIVND (reference sequence). The CDR3 loop spans 13 amino acids. The CDR3 loop reads CASSDDRNTEAFF. CDR3 sequence (DNA): TGTGCCAGTAGTGATGACAGGAACACTGAAGCTTTCTTT.

The chain is built from TRBV19 and TRBJ1-2, with 7 bases lining up with TRBD1. The germline V gene has CDR1 LNHDA and CDR2 SQIVND (reference sequence). This CDR3 is built from 15 residues. The ends lost 5 bases at V and 5 bases at J; junction bases unmatched: 11. Written as DNA, the CDR3 is TGTGCCAGTAGTCGTTCCATCGGACAGGCTTATGGCTACACCTTC. It codes for CASSRSIGQAYGYTF. Full variable domain (remainder filled in from reference TRBV19 and TRBJ1-2): DGGITQSPKYLFRKEGQNVTLSCEQNLNHDAMYWYRQDPGQGLRLIYYSQIVNDFQKGDIAEGYSVSREKKESFPLTVTSAQKNPTAFYLCASSRSIGQAYGYTFGSGTRLTVV.

The rearrangement links TRBV6-6 to TRBJ1-5; D not resolved. The CDR3 is 13 amino acids. The ends were cut back, 4 bases at V and 0 bases at J, with 4 bases in the middle. CDR1 and CDR2 from the germline V gene are MNHNY and SVGAGI (reference sequence). This CDR3 is CASSWGSNQPQHF. DNA for the CDR3: TGTGCCAGCAGTTGGGGTAGCAATCAGCCCCAGCATTTT.

The rearrangement joins TRBV10-3 to TRBJ2-7; D is uncertain. The germline V gene has CDR1 ENHRY and CDR2 SYGVKD. Trimming took 3 bases from V and 0 from J, leaving 12 bases between them. The CDR3 spans 15 residues. The CDR3 nucleotides read TGTGCCATCAGTGATGAAGCAGCGTCCTCCTACGAGCAGTACTTC. This encodes CAISDEAASSYEQYF.

The DNA for the CDR3 is TGTGCCAGCAGATCCGGGCCCGAGAGCTATGGCTACACCTTC. Translation: CASRSGPESYGYTF. The rearrangement uses TRBV6-5 and TRBJ1-2; D uncertain. Deletions cut 6 bases from V and 4 bases from J, with 15 bases between. Germline CDR1 and CDR2: MNHEY and SVGAGI. The CDR3 sequence is 14 residues long.

This sequence joins TRBV5-1 and TRBJ2-7; a possible D gene is TRBD1 (6 bases). Germline values: CDR1 SGHRS, CDR2 YFSETQ. Deletions cut 4 bases from V and 2 bases from J, with 22 bases between. This CDR3 has 17 residues. The CDR3, as DNA: TGCGCCAGCAGCCCGCGGTCCAGGGGTTTCTCGGCCTACGAGCAGTACTTC. Protein product: CASSPRSRGFSAYEQYF.

The chain recombines TRBV5-1 with TRBJ1-2; D not certain. Germline V gene data show CDR1 as SGHRS and CDR2 as YFSETQ. CDR3 size: 15 residues. Between the trimmed V and J ends, which lost 1 base and 2 bases, there was a span of 12 bases. DNA for the CDR3: TGCGCCAGCAGCTTGAGAGGGCCTTCCAACTATGGCTACACCTTC. Translating it yields CASSLRGPSNYGYTF.

The rearrangement joins TRBV5-1 to TRBJ1-3; TRBD1 is a possible D gene (6 bases). The V and J ends lost 5 bases and 4 bases respectively, with 16 bases between them. CDR1 is SGHRS and CDR2 is YFSETQ in the germline V gene. The CDR3 totals 15 residues. CDR3 nucleotides: TGCGCCAGCAGTCTTGGAGCAGGGGCCGGAAACACCATATATTTT. Its protein product is CASSLGAGAGNTIYF.